The clone carrying this T cell receptor (beta chain) occurred once. Its target is not known. This sample is part of a study of PD-1 blockade in mismatch repair-deficient tumors. The wider study: Patients had eleven to twelve mismatch repair-deficient cancer types, all previously treated and progressing. Study results and limitations: Tumor-resident clones, often undetectable pretreatment in blood, expanded then contracted after pembrolizumab.

Libraries were prepared by immunoSEQ multiplex PCR; TCRdb keeps only in-frame clonotypes and omits some of them. The sample holds about 67,000 clones; 60% to 80% are singletons and the top ten take approximately 5%. CDR3 length: 14 amino acids. CDR1 SGHNT and CDR2 YYREEE come from the germline V gene (reference sequence). Trimming pared 0 bases from V and 4 bases from J, leaving 10 bases between. PCR or immunohistochemistry showed mismatch repair deficiency in every enrolled patient. TCR sequencing covered a few patients who responded to pembrolizumab. The receptor's source is an adult with mismatch repair-deficient cancer. The sequences come from peripheral blood, collected 2 weeks after starting pembrolizumab. The chain joins TRBV5-4 to TRBJ1-1; D unresolved. The CDR3 region has the DNA TGTGCCAGCAGCTTGGAAAGGGAGACCACTGAAGCTTTCTTT. It specifies CASSLERETTEAFF. Based on the CDR3 plus reference TRBV5-4 and TRBJ1-1, the full variable domain is ETGVTQSPTHLIKTRGQQVTLRCSSQSGHNTVSWYQQALGQGPQFIFQYYREEENGRGNFPPRFSGLQFPNYSSELNVNALELDDSALYLCASSLERETTEAFFGQGTRLTVV.